This TCR beta chain was identified during a study of cytomegalovirus exposure and HLA in healthy donors. Overall study results and limits: Within an earlier analysis, most TCR beta V segments proved productive either about 90% or about 30% of the time. When the data were analyzed later, several of the most significant clusters appeared to be linked to common viral pathogens.

To note about this clone: What it recognizes is unknown.

It was with 60 Vbeta and 13 Jbeta primers that the PCR ran. In the authors' workflow: Tens of millions of unique TCR beta chains, 9.5 million to 14 million shared, were counted in a later analysis. Assay: immunoSEQ multiplex PCR; the TCRdb copy retains only in-frame clones and omits some. V and J calls and clone size follow that table, whereas D and trimming were derived from the DNA. The sample has 150,000 to 250,000 clones, about 80% seen once. CDR3 length: 15 residues. J gave up 0 bases and V 6 bases, and 9 bases lay outside the gene matches. Germline CDR1 is SQVTM and CDR2 is ANQGSEA. Sequencing was done on a sample of PBMCs. The chain is built from TRBV29-1 and TRBJ2-7, with TRBD2 matching 9 bases. The TCR originated in a man aged 25-45 years in good health and CMV-seronegative. The CDR3 DNA reads TGCAGCGTAACCGGCCCTAGCGGGGCCTCCTACGAGCAGTACTTC. Protein product: CSVTGPSGASYEQYF.